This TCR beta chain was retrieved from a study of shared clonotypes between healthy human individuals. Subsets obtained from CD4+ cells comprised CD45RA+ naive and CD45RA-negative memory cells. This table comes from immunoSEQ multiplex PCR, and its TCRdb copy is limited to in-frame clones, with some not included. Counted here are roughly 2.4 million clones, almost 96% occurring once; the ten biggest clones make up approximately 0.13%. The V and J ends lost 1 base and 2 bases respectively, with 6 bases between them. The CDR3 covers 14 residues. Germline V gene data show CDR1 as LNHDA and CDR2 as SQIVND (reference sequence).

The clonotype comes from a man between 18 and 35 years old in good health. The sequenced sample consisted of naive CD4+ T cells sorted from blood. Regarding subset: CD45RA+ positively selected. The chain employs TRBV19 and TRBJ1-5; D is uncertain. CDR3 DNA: TGTGCCAGTAGTATAGTAACAGGCAATCAGCCCCAGCATTTT. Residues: CASSIVTGNQPQHF.